The 7 T cell receptor beta chains reported below all come from one sample, sequenced in a study of chemoradiotherapy in HPV16-positive cancers. Repertoires were generated with immunoSEQ multiplex PCR, while TCRdb's copy carries only in-frame clones and drops some. The sample carries 13,000 or so clones, around 70% recorded once. The sample here was taken from a patient who underwent chemoradiotherapy. All receptors come from a human donor with HPV-associated anogenital cancer.

The CDR3 protein is CSAGGPNGYTF. The CDR3 DNA reads as TGCAGCGCCGGGGGACCGAATGGCTACACCTTC. The chain carries TRBV29-1 and TRBJ1-2; tentative D call: TRBD1 (5 bases). V lost 7 bases and J 6 bases, leaving 12 bases between the germline ends. There are 11 residues in the CDR3. CDR1 SQVTM and CDR2 ANQGSEA come from the germline V gene.

This sequence joins TRBV30 and TRBJ2-2, with TRBD1 matching 12 bases. Per the germline V gene, CDR1 is GTSNPN and CDR2 is SVGIG (reference sequence). The J segment lost 5 bases and the V segment lost 6 bases, leaving 4 bases of the junction unmatched. The CDR3 covers 14 residues. The CDR3 coding sequence is TGTGCCTGCCAGGGACAGGGGGCAACCGGGGAGCTGTTTTTT. This encodes CACQGQGATGELFF. The whole variable domain, filled in from reference TRBV30 and TRBJ2-2, reads SQTIHQWPATLVQPVGSPLSLECTVEGTSNPNLYWYRQAAGRGLQLLFYSVGIGQISSEVPQNLSASRPQDRQFILSSKKLLLSDSGFYLCACQGQGATGELFFGEGSRLTVL.

The genes are TRBV30 and TRBJ1-1; D not certain. The V end lost 0 bases, the J end lost 0 bases, and 5 bases lay between the germline ends. The CDR3 consists of 13 residues. In germline, CDR1 is GTSNPN, CDR2 SVGIG (reference sequence). CDR3 loop: CAWSVIMNTEAFF. The DNA for the CDR3 is TGTGCCTGGAGTGTAATCATGAACACTGAAGCTTTCTTT. Using reference TRBV30 and TRBJ1-1 for the parts outside the CDR3, the full variable domain is SQTIHQWPATLVQPVGSPLSLECTVEGTSNPNLYWYRQAAGRGLQLLFYSVGIGQISSEVPQNLSASRPQDRQFILSSKKLLLSDSGFYLCAWSVIMNTEAFFGQGTRLTVV.

The chain combines TRBV2 with TRBJ2-4, with TRBD2 as a possible D gene (6 bases). CDR3 size: 13 residues. The germline CDR1 and CDR2 sequences are SNHLY and FYNNEI. Trimming shortened V by 3 bases and J by 8 bases, and 11 bases separated the two germline ends. The chain's CDR3 is CASSDGGGDIQYF. CDR3 nucleotide sequence: TGTGCCAGCAGTGACGGGGGAGGTGACATTCAGTACTTC.

This chain connects TRBV9 to TRBJ2-7, with 12 positions matching TRBD2. V shed 4 bases and J 6 bases; nucleotides not matched to a gene: 8. Germline V gives CDR1 SGDLS, CDR2 YYNGEE. The CDR3 has 15 amino acids. As DNA, the CDR3 is TGTGCCAGCAGCCTTACTAGCGGGGGGTTGCTCGAGCAGTACTTC. Translated, it gives CASSLTSGGLLEQYF.

This chain joins TRBV5-5 and TRBJ1-2, with no clear D. Looked up from germline, CDR1 is SGHKS and CDR2 is YYEKEE (reference sequence). This CDR3 has 11 amino acids. V lost 4 bases and J 2 bases, leaving 3 bases between the germline ends. The CDR3 loop is CASSPNYGYTF. The CDR3 nucleotides read TGTGCCAGCAGCCCGAACTATGGCTACACCTTC.

The rearrangement joins TRBV7-9 to TRBJ1-5, with unresolved D. CDR1 and CDR2 (germline): SEHNR, FQNEAQ (reference sequence). V was clipped by 5 bases and J by 4 bases, with 9 bases between them. This CDR3 spans 13 amino acids. CDR3 amino acids: CASSDFSNQPQHF. CDR3 bases: TGTGCCAGCAGCGACTTCAGTAATCAGCCCCAGCATTTT.